Following are 6 T cell receptor beta chains from one sample sequenced in a study of blood T cell repertoires in COVID-19. Profiled with immunoSEQ multiplex PCR; TCRdb holds only in-frame clones, not every one. Altogether some 87,000 clones are present, roughly 90% being singletons, with the ten largest covering roughly 4.2%. Sequencing was performed on peripheral blood. The receptors come from a human donor with COVID-19, enrolled during active disease. The donor label of this sample is uncertain.

In regard to this clone: At one of its ends the junction is not consistent with the germline gene, which may arise from a read error. The chain combines TRBV18 with TRBJ1-3, with a tentative D call TRBD1 (5 bases). The germline gives CDR1 KGHSH, CDR2 LQKENI. This CDR3 has 16 amino acids. The CDR3 protein is CASSPQDPTSGNTIYF. In nucleotides, the CDR3 is TGTGCCAGCTCTCCACAGGATCCGACATCTGGAAACACCATATATTTT.

CDR3 DNA: TGTGCCAGCAGTGAATATAGTGCGGGTAGGAAGACCCAGTACTTC. Encoded protein: CASSEYSAGRKTQYF. The V call is TRBV25-1, the J call TRBJ2-5, with D perhaps matching TRBD2 (5 bases). Germline assignment: CDR1 MGHDK and CDR2 SYGVNS. V lost 0 bases and J 6 bases, leaving 14 bases between the germline ends. The CDR3 runs 15 residues.

The J gene is TRBJ2-7, the V gene TRBV5-4; a weak D match, TRBD2 (5 bases). The CDR3 loop spans 13 amino acids. Germline V gene sequence: CDR1 SGHNT, CDR2 YYREEE (reference sequence). Trimming removed 4 bases from V and 4 bases from J, with 12 bases in between. This CDR3 reads CASSLAASYEQYF. The CDR3 nucleotides read TGTGCCAGCAGCCTAGCCGCCTCTTACGAGCAGTACTTC.

This sequence joins TRBV19 and TRBJ2-7; D may be TRBD2 (7 bases). Trimming shortened V by 3 bases and J by 2 bases, and 20 bases separated the two germline ends. In germline, CDR1 is LNHDA, CDR2 SQIVND (reference sequence). The CDR3 has 17 residues. The chain's CDR3 is CASSMGGSATGAYEQYF. In DNA, the CDR3 is TGTGCCAGTAGTATGGGGGGGTCCGCGACAGGAGCCTACGAGCAGTACTTC. Filled out from reference TRBV19 and TRBJ2-7, the complete variable domain reads DGGITQSPKYLFRKEGQNVTLSCEQNLNHDAMYWYRQDPGQGLRLIYYSQIVNDFQKGDIAEGYSVSREKKESFPLTVTSAQKNPTAFYLCASSMGGSATGAYEQYFGPGTRLTVT.

This clone was seen only once. V and J are TRBV7-2 and TRBJ1-1; 10 bases agree with TRBD1. Losses at the gene ends were 4 bases for V and 5 bases for J; bases not matched to a gene: 1. The CDR3 is 13 amino acids. The germline gives CDR1 SGHTA, CDR2 FQGNSA. The CDR3 DNA reads TGTGCCAGCAGCTCGGGACAGGGGACTGAAGCTTTCTTT. It is translated as CASSSGQGTEAFF.

V gene TRBV11-2 combines with J gene TRBJ2-1; D remains ambiguous. V was trimmed by 5 bases and J by 15 bases, leaving 11 bases between them. The CDR3 loop spans 10 amino acids. Germline assignment: CDR1 SGHAT and CDR2 FQNNGV. The chain's CDR3 is CASSTAPWFF. The CDR3 DNA reads as TGTGCCAGCAGCACTGCACCCTGGTTCTTC.